These T cell receptor beta chains were read from a single sample in a study of T cells after yellow fever vaccination. TCRdb re-analysed the 5' RACE reads in MiXCR, keeping a single row per CDR3 protein. The table lists about 69,000 distinct CDR3 sequences, 5.9% of them singletons. The sequencing used CD4+ T cells sorted from PBMCs, collected approximately 15 days after the first yellow fever vaccination. The source is a man aged 18 to 30 who received the YFV17D yellow fever vaccine. The CDR3 runs from the conserved cysteine through the conserved F or W. Each record gives: D gene, J gene, V gene, clone size, CDR3 protein, CDR3 DNA. A D gene is named only where the DNA matches it firmly. The size entry is marked missing in some rows and otherwise reads once, few, many or a size class.

>.|TRBJ1-1|TRBV4-2|many
CASSLNLMNTEAFF
TGTGCCAGCAGCCTAAACCTCATGAACACTGAAGCTTTCTTT
>.|TRBJ2-1|TRBV5-4|many
CASSLMTSSYNEQFF
TGTGCCAGCAGCTTGATGACGAGTTCCTACAATGAGCAGTTCTTC
>.|TRBJ2-1|TRBV5-1|many
CASSPGPEQGRGEQFF
TGCGCCAGCAGCCCCGGTCCCGAGCAGGGGCGGGGTGAGCAGTTCTTC
>.|TRBJ1-2|TRBV6-6|.
CPSIGGYGYTF
TGTCCCAGCATAGGGGGGTATGGCTACACCTTC
>.|TRBJ2-3|TRBV7-2|many
CASPGGDTQYF
TGTGCGAGCCCTGGAGGGGATACGCAGTATTTT
>.|TRBJ2-7|TRBV5-1|many
CASSLTPPSYEQYF
TGCGCCAGCAGCTTGACACCTCCTTCCTACGAGCAGTACTTC
>.|TRBJ2-6|TRBV7-8|many
CASSPGPGANVLTF
TGTGCCAGCAGTCCGGGGCCCGGGGCCAACGTCCTGACTTTC
>TRBD2|TRBJ2-1|TRBV7-3|many
CASSPNGGSSYNEQFF
TGTGCCAGCAGCCCCAACGGGGGGAGTTCCTACAATGAGCAGTTCTTC
>.|TRBJ2-3|TRBV7-9|.
CASSLVDTHYF
TGTGCCAGCAGCTTAGTTGATACGCATTATTTT
>TRBD2|TRBJ2-5|TRBV5-6|many
CASSQTSGVGPQYF
TGTGCCAGCAGCCAGACTAGCGGGGTCGGGCCCCAGTACTTC
>TRBD1|TRBJ2-1|TRBV7-2|many
CASSQDRATYNEQFF
TGTGCCAGCAGCCAAGACAGGGCTACGTACAATGAGCAGTTCTTC